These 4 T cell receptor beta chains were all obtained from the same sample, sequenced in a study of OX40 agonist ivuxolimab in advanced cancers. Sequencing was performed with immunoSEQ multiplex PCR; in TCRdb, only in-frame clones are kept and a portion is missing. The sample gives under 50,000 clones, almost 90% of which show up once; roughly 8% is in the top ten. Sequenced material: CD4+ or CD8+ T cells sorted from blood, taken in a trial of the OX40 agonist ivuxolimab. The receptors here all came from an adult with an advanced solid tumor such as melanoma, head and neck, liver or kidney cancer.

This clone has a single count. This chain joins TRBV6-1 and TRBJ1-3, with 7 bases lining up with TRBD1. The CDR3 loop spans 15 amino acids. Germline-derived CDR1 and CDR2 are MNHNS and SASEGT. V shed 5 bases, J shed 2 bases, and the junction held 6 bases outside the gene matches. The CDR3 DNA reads TGTGCCAGCAGTCCCGGACAGGCCCCTGGAAACACCATATATTTT. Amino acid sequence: CASSPGQAPGNTIYF.

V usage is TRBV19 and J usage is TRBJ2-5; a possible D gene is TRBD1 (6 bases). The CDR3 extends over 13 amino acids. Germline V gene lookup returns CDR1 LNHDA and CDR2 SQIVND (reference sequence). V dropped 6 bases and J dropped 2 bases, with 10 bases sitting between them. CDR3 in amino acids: CASRTGTQETQYF. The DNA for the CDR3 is TGTGCCAGTAGAACCGGGACACAAGAGACCCAGTACTTC.

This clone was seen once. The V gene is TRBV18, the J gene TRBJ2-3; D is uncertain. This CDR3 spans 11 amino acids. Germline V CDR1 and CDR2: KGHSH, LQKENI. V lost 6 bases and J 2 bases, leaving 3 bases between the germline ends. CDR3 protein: CASSFTDTQYF. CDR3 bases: TGTGCCAGCTCTTTCACAGATACGCAGTATTTT.

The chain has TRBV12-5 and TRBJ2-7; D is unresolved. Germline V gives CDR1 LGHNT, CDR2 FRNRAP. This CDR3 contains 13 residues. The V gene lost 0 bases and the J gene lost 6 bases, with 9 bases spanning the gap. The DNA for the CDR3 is TGTGCTAGTGGTTTGGTAAACCCGGGCGAGCAGTACTTC. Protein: CASGLVNPGEQYF.